One TCR beta chain is described in this entry. What it binds is unknown. This record comes from a study of T-cell memory formation after mild COVID-19. Study-wide points: Some responding clones appeared in pre-infection memory, suggesting cross-reactive memory joined. CD4/CD8 balance held among clones contracting day 15 to 85, and later expanders leaned CD4+.

TCRdb ran MiXCR on the 5' RACE reads and lists one entry per CDR3 protein. This sample has a few hundred thousand distinct CDR3 sequences, with 15% to 20% found just once. The length of the CDR3 is 14 residues. V lost 5 bases to trimming and J lost 3 bases; unmatched junction nucleotides: 6. Germline V CDR1 and CDR2: MDHEN, SYDVKM. The chain joins TRBV28 to TRBJ2-7, with 8 bases fitting TRBD1. The sample was PBMCs or a T cell subset sorted from them (not recorded which). The sequence came from a young man who had mild COVID-19 (a few samples of this study predate the infection). Cell type and time point are not known. The CDR3 protein is CASSPGQGGYEQYV. The CDR3 DNA reads as TGTGCCAGCAGTCCTGGACAGGGCGGCTACGAGCAGTACGTC.